One T cell receptor beta chain is described in this entry. Germline V gene lookup returns CDR1 SGHNT and CDR2 YYREEE (reference sequence). With 0 bases removed from V and 4 bases from J, the gap between germline ends came to 8 bases. CDR3 length: 14 residues. The data were obtained in a study of blood T cell repertoires in COVID-19. Study summary: The United States, Italy and Spain were the sources of the acute and convalescent COVID-19 samples. PBMCs, B-cell-depleted T cells, or T cells provided the cDNA or gDNA that made up the material.

Assay: immunoSEQ multiplex PCR; the TCRdb copy retains only in-frame clones and omits some. The sample lists hundreds of thousands of clones; about 88% were seen once. The origin of this receptor is a man in his late teens or twenties with COVID-19, enrolled during active disease. The sequencing sample was made of peripheral blood. V gene TRBV5-4 combines with J gene TRBJ2-1, with unresolved D. In DNA, the CDR3 is TGTGCCAGCAGCTTGGATCCAACATACAATGAGCAGTTCTTC. This sequence encodes CASSLDPTYNEQFF.